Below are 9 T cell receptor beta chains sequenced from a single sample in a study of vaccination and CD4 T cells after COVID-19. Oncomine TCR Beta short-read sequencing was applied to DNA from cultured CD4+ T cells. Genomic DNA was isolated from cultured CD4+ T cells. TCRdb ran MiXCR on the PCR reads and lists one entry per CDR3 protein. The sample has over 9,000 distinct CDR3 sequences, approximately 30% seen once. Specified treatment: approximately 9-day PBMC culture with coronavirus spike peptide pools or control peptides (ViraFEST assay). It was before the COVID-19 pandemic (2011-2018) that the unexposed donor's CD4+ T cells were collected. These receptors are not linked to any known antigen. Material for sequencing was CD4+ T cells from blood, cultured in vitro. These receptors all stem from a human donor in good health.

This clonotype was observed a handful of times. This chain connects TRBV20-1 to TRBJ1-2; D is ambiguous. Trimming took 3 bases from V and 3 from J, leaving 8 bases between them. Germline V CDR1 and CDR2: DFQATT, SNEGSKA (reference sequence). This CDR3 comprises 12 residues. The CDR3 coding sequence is TGCAGTGCTAGTGGCGGATACTATGGCTACACCTTC. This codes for CSASGGYYGYTF.

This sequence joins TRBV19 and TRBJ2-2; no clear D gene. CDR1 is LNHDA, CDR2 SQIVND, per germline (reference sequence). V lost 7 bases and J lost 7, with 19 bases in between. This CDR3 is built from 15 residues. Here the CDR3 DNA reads TGTGCCAGTACTCCCATAGACCACGAACACGGGGAGCTGTTTTTT. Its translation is CASTPIDHEHGELFF. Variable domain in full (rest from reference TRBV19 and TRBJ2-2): DGGITQSPKYLFRKEGQNVTLSCEQNLNHDAMYWYRQDPGQGLRLIYYSQIVNDFQKGDIAEGYSVSREKKESFPLTVTSAQKNPTAFYLCASTPIDHEHGELFFGEGSRLTVL.

CDR3 nucleotides: TGTGCCAGCAGTTCCCCGAGGGGAGGCGACAATCAGCCCCAGCATTTT. Amino acid sequence: CASSSPRGGDNQPQHF. The rearrangement joins TRBV6-2 or TRBV6-3 to TRBJ1-5, with D perhaps TRBD1 (5 bases). Looked up from germline, CDR1 is MNHEY and CDR2 is SVGEGT. This CDR3 region has 16 residues. Trimming removed 4 bases at V and 3 bases at J, with 16 bases between.

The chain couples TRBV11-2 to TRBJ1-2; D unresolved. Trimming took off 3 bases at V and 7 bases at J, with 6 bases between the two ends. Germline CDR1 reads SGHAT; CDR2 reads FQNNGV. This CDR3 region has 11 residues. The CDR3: CASSFRGGYTF. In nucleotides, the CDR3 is TGTGCCAGCAGCTTCCGGGGTGGCTACACCTTC.

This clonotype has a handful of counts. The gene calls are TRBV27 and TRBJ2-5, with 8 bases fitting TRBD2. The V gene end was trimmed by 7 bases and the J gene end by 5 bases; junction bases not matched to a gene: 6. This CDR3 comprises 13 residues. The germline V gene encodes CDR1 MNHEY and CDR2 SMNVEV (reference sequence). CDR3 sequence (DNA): TGTGCCAGCAAGGCTAGCGGGTTGGAGACCCAGTACTTC. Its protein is CASKASGLETQYF.

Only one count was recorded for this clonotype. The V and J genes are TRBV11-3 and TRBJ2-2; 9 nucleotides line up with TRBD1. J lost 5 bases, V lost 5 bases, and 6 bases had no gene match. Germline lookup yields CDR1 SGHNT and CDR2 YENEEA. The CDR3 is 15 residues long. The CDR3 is CASSTGQGSTGELFF. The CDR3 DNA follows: TGTGCCAGCAGCACCGGACAGGGGTCTACCGGGGAGCTGTTTTTT.

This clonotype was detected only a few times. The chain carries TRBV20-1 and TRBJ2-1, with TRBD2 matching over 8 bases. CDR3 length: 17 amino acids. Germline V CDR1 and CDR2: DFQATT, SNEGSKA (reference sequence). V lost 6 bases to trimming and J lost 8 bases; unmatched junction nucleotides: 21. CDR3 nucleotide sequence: TGCAGTGCCCGTCTGATCCCGTGGGGACTAGTAGACTATGAGCAGTTCTTC. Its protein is CSARLIPWGLVDYEQFF.

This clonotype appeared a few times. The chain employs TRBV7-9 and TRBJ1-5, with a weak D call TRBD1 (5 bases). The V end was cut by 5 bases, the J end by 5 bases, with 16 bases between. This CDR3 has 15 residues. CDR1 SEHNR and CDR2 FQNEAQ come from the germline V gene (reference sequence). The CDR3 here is CASSSRGSGDQPQHF. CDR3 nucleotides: TGTGCCAGCAGCAGCCGGGGCTCAGGAGATCAGCCCCAGCATTTT. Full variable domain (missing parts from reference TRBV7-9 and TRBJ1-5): DTGVSQNPRHKITKRGQNVTFRCDPISEHNRLYWYRQTLGQGPEFLTYFQNEAQLEKSRLLSDRFSAERPKGSFSTLEIQRTEQGDSAMYLCASSSRGSGDQPQHFGDGTRLSIL.

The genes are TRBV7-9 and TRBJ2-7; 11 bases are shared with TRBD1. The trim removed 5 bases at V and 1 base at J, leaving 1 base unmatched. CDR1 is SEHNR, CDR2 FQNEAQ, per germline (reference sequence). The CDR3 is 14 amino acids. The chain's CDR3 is CASSGDRGSYEQYF. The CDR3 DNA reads TGTGCCAGCAGCGGGGACAGGGGGTCCTACGAGCAGTACTTC.